A few counts support the clone carrying this T cell receptor beta chain. This specimen comes from a study of T cell changes during pregnancy in multiple sclerosis. Clones were read by immunoSEQ multiplex PCR, and TCRdb kept only the in-frame ones, dropping some. The data contain around 31,000 clones, almost 90% of them seen just once; the ten biggest clones take up about 0.5%. The source material was CD4+ T cells from peripheral blood mononuclear cells, sampled in the third trimester of pregnancy. The sequence was collected from a female donor in good health, enrolled as a control in a pregnancy study.

The CDR3 DNA follows: TGCGCCAGCAGCCAAGCCGACAGGGGGATATGGAATCAGCCCCAGCATTTT. Its translation is CASSQADRGIWNQPQHF. V usage is TRBV4-1 and J usage is TRBJ1-5; 9 bases are a match to TRBD1. Germline-derived CDR1 and CDR2 are MGHRA and YSYEKL. Trimming took 1 base from V and 4 from J; bases not matched to a gene: 8. CDR3 length: 17 amino acids.